This is a list of T cell receptor beta chains from one sample in a study of blood T cell repertoires in COVID-19. The protocol was immunoSEQ multiplex PCR, while the TCRdb copy is restricted to in-frame clones and leaves out a portion. This sample has about 75,000 clones; 88% occur once, and the top ten carry about 20%. Sequencing input: peripheral blood. These receptors were obtained from a human donor in a cohort sampled during active COVID-19. Both conserved end residues are trimmed from each CDR3.

V gene	CDR3 protein
TRBV3-1/TRBV3-2	ASSQGAGITITQY
TRBV5-5	ASSLRSNSNQPQH
TRBV6-2/TRBV6-3	ASSYSGGGNTGELF
TRBV19	ASSPGLDRGLLSTDTQY
TRBV19	ASTFDRGGNQPQH
TRBV3-1/TRBV3-2	ASSQEYSGELF
TRBV10-3	AIRTGTGDNSPLH
TRBV19	ASSIEANFNQPQH
TRBV5-6	ASSYLQGLTEAF
TRBV25-1	ASSEARGNTGELF
TRBV11-2	ASSLVSRAGGYT
TRBV6-5	ASSSQVYSPLH
TRBV4-2	ASSQEPSYGTANYGYT
TRBV5-6	ASSLPVSYEQY
TRBV2	ASRGQGYANEQF
TRBV7-2	ASSLLYRTAAEAF
TRBV2	ASSVAGRNYGYT
TRBV9	ASSVVAAAGNTIY
TRBV9	ASSVGSGTGGETQY
TRBV6-2/TRBV6-3	ASSARDRLGSTDTQY
TRBV11-2	ASSSSGSYNEQF
TRBV5-1	ASSLTSGGTDTQY
TRBV7-8	ASSQGASGYEQY
TRBV6-6	ASSHTSGGDNEQF
TRBV11-3	ASSFANTGELF
TRBV28	ASSQQTLAGGGDTQY
TRBV6-1	ASSEGGLAGANNGQY
TRBV7-8	ASSWDSAPYNEQF
TRBV4-3	ASSPAGRGANYGYT
TRBV6-2/TRBV6-3	ASSTKQGNYGYT
TRBV28	ASSATGGSSPLH
TRBV7-9	ASSEGTATNEKLF
TRBV19	ASTDARSSYNEQF
TRBV9	ASRGTGFQYGYT
TRBV29-1	SVGPGQRMNTEAF
TRBV7-9	ASSLPMNTEAF
TRBV6-5	ASSLDSLRGNQPQH
TRBV7-3	ASSLTKGAGETQY
TRBV24-1	ATPADRRSPNTGELF
TRBV6-6	VSTGTGNSPLH
TRBV2	ASSLYRGQSYGYT
TRBV28	ASSPHGGRVGNTIY
TRBV27	ASRPLASSYNEQF